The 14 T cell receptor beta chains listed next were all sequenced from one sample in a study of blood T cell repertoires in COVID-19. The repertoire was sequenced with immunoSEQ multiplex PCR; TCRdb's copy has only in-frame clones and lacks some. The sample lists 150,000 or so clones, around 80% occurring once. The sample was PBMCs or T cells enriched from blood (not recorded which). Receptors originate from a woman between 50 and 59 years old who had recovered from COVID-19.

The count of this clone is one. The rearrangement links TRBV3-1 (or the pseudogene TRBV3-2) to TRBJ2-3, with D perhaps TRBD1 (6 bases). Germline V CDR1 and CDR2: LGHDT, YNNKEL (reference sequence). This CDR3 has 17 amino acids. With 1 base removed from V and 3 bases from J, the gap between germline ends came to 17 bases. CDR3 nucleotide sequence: TGTGCCAGCAGCCAAGTGAGTTCGGACAGTCCGACAGATACGCAGTATTTT. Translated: CASSQVSSDSPTDTQYF.

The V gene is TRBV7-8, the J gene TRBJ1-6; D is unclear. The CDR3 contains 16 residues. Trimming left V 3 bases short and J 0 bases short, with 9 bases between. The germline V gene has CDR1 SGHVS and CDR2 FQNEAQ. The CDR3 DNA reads TGTGCCAGCAGCTTGTCCTTTAGCTCCTATAATTCACCCCTCCACTTT. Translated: CASSLSFSSYNSPLHF.

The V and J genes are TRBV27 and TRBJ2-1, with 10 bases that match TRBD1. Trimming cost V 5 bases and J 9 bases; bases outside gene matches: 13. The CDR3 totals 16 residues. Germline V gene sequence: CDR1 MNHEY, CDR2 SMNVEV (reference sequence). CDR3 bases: TGTGCCAGCAGTCTTTCAACCGGGACAGGGGTACCTGAGCAGTTCTTC. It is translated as CASSLSTGTGVPEQFF.

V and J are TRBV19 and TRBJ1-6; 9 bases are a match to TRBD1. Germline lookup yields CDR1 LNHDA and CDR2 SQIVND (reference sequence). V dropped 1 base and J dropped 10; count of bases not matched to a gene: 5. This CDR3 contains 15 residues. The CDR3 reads CASSIAGTGYSPLHF. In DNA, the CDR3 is TGTGCCAGTAGTATAGCCGGGACAGGGTACTCACCCCTCCACTTT.

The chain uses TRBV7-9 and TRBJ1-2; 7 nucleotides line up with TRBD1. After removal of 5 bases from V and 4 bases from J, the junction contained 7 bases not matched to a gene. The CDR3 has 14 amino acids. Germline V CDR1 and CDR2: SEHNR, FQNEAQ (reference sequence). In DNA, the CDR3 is TGTGCCAGCAGCCCGGCAGGGGGGAGCTATGGCTACACCTTC. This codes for CASSPAGGSYGYTF.

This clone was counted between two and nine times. CDR3 DNA: TGTGCCAGCAGCGCCTCAACAGCTAACTATGGCTACACCTTC. Protein: CASSASTANYGYTF. The rearrangement joins TRBV7-8 to TRBJ1-2; D gene uncertain. Per the germline V gene, CDR1 is SGHVS and CDR2 is FQNEAQ. CDR3 length equals 14 residues. Trimming removed 5 bases from V and 0 bases from J, with 10 bases in between.

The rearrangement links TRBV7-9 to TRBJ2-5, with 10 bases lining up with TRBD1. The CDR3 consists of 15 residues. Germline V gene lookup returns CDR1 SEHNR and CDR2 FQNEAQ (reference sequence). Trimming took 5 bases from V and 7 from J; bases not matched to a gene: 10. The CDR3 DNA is TGTGCCAGCAGCGGGCCCGGGACAGGGGCAATGACCCAGTACTTC. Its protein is CASSGPGTGAMTQYF.

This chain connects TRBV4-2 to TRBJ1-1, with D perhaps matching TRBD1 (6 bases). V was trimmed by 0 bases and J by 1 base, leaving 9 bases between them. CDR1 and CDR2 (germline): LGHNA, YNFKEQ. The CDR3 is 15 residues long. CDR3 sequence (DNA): TGTGCCAGCAGCCAAGAGGGGGCGCGGAACACTGAAGCTTTCTTT. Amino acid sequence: CASSQEGARNTEAFF.

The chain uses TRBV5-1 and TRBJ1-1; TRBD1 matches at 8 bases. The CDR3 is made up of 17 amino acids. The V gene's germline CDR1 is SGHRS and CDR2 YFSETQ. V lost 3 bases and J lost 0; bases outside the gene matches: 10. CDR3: CASSSSGGSIMNTEAFF. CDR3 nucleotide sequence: TGCGCCAGCAGCTCATCAGGGGGCTCTATTATGAACACTGAAGCTTTCTTT.

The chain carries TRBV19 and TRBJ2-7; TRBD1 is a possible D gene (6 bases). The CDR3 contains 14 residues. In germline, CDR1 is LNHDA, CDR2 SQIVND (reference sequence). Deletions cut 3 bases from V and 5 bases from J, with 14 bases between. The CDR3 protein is CASSMGAGSNEQYF. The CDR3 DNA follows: TGTGCCAGTAGTATGGGGGCAGGGTCCAACGAGCAGTACTTC.

CDR3 DNA: TGTGCCAGCAGCCCTCCCGGGACAGTTAACTATGGCTACACCTTC. This codes for CASSPPGTVNYGYTF. The chain joins TRBV14 to TRBJ1-2; 7 bases are shared with TRBD1. This CDR3 has 15 residues. The germline V gene has CDR1 SGHDN and CDR2 FVKESK. The V gene end was trimmed by 4 bases and the J gene end by 1 base; junction bases not matched to a gene: 6.

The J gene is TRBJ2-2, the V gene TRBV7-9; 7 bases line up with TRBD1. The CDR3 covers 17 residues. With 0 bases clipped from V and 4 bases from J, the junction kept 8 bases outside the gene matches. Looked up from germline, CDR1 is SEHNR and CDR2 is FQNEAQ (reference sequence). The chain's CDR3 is CASSLAWGTESTGELFF. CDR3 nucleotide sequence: TGTGCCAGCAGCTTAGCGTGGGGGACAGAAAGCACCGGGGAGCTGTTTTTT.

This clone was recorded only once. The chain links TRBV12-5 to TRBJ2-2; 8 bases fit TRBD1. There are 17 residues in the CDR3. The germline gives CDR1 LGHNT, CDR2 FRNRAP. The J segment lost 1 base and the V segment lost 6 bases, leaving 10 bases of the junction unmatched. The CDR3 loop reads CASGRLQGGQNTGELFF. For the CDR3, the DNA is TGTGCTAGTGGCAGATTACAGGGGGGCCAGAACACCGGGGAGCTGTTTTTT.

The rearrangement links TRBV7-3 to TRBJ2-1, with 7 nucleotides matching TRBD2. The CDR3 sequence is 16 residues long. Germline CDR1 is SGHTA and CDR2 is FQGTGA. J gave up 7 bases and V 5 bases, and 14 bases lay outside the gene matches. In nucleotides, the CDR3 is TGTGCCAGCAGCCGCCTGGGGGGGACTGAAACTAATGAGCAGTTCTTC. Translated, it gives CASSRLGGTETNEQFF.